These 8 T cell receptor beta chains were all obtained from the same sample, sequenced in a study of T cells after yellow fever vaccination. TCRdb reanalysed the 5' RACE reads using MiXCR and keeps one entry per CDR3 protein. Among 200,000 to 250,000 distinct CDR3 sequences, 6.9% were seen once, and the ten largest hold roughly 0.93%. The sample here was CD4+ T cells sorted from PBMCs, taken 15 days after the yellow fever booster vaccination. The source of these receptors is a young man who received the YFV17D yellow fever vaccine.

The chain recombines TRBV18 with TRBJ2-3; 7 bases fit TRBD1. Per the germline V gene, CDR1 is KGHSH and CDR2 is LQKENI. J gave up 0 bases and V 1 base, and 4 bases lay outside the gene matches. The CDR3 sequence is 16 residues long. The CDR3 here is CASSPRDSTSTDTQYF. In nucleotides, the CDR3 is TGTGCCAGCTCACCACGGGACAGCACTAGCACAGATACGCAGTATTTT.

This chain uses TRBV7-7 with TRBJ2-5; 14 positions match TRBD2. The CDR3 is 17 residues long. CDR1 and CDR2 (germline): SSHAT, FNYEAQ (reference sequence). Trimming cost V 5 bases and J 4 bases; bases outside gene matches: 9. The CDR3 region has the DNA TGTGCCAGCAGCCCCACCTGGACTAGCGGGAGGACAGAGACCCAGTACTTC. Translating it yields CASSPTWTSGRTETQYF.

This clonotype was detected a few times. The chain carries TRBV13 and TRBJ2-3; D possibly corresponds to TRBD2 (5 bases). This CDR3 has 14 residues. The V gene lost 3 bases and the J gene lost 4 bases, with 11 bases spanning the gap. CDR1 and CDR2 (germline): PRHDT, FYEKMQ (reference sequence). The CDR3 DNA reads TGTGCCAGCAGCTTCGGTGTGAGGGCAGATACGCAGTATTTT. Amino acids: CASSFGVRADTQYF.

This clonotype was observed a few times. The DNA of the CDR3 is TGTGCCACCACAACTAGCGGGAGGTACAATGAGCAGTTCTTC. Protein sequence: CATTTSGRYNEQFF. The rearrangement links TRBV19 to TRBJ2-1; TRBD2 matches at 12 bases. Germline CDR1 is LNHDA and CDR2 is SQIVND (reference sequence). V was pared by 10 bases and J by 4 bases, with 5 bases of the junction left unmatched. The CDR3 spans 14 residues.

This clonotype came up a few times. The chain carries TRBV20-1 and TRBJ2-3; D is ambiguous. The CDR3 length is 12 residues. V lost 6 bases to trimming and J lost 2 bases, with 9 bases between them. The germline V gene has CDR1 DFQATT and CDR2 SNEGSKA (reference sequence). CDR3 nucleotide sequence: TGCAGTGCACGACCCAACACAGATACGCAGTATTTT. Its protein product is CSARPNTDTQYF.

The chain joins TRBV29-1 to TRBJ2-1, with TRBD2 identical over 9 bases. The germline gives CDR1 SQVTM, CDR2 ANQGSEA. V lost 8 bases, J lost 5 bases, and 10 bases stayed unmatched. The CDR3 is 14 residues long. This CDR3 reads CSLSGTSRNNEQFF. The CDR3 nucleotides read TGCAGCCTATCCGGGACTAGCCGTAACAATGAGCAGTTCTTC.

The J gene is TRBJ2-1, the V gene TRBV20-1, with D perhaps matching TRBD2 (6 bases). The V end lost 1 base, the J end lost 3 bases, and 13 bases lay between the germline ends. CDR1 is DFQATT, CDR2 SNEGSKA, per germline (reference sequence). This CDR3 has 15 amino acids. The chain's CDR3 is CSARAGSRDYNEQFF. CDR3 DNA sequence: TGCAGTGCTAGAGCCGGCTCGCGGGACTACAATGAGCAGTTCTTC.

At least ten counts were recorded for this clonotype. V gene TRBV6-5 combines with J gene TRBJ2-7; the match to TRBD2 covers 14 bases. After removal of 6 bases from V and 3 bases from J, the junction contained 10 bases not matched to a gene. The germline V gene has CDR1 MNHEY and CDR2 SVGAGI. The CDR3 has 17 amino acids. CDR3 region: CASRRTGLAGESYEQYF. CDR3 in DNA: TGTGCCAGCAGACGGACGGGACTAGCGGGAGAGAGCTACGAGCAGTACTTC.